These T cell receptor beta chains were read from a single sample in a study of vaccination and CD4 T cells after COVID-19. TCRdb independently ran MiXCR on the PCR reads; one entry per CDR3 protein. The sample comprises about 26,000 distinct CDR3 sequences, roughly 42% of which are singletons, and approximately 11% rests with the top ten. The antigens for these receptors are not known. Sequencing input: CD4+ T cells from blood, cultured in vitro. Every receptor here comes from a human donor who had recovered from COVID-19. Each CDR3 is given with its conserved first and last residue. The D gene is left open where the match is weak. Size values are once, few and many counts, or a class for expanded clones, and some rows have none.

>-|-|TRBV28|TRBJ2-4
TGTGCCAGCAGTTCACAAAACATTCAGTACTTC
CASSSQNIQYF
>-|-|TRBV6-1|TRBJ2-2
TGTGCCAGCGTCACTGTGGGGAACACCGGGGAGCTGTTTTTT
CASVTVGNTGELFF
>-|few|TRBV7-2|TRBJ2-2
TGTGCCAGCAGCTCAGTCGCAGGGTCCTTCACCGGGGAGCTGTTTTTT
CASSSVAGSFTGELFF
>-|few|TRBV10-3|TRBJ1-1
TGTGCCGTACGCCAGGGGAACACTGAAGCTTTCTTT
CAVRQGNTEAFF
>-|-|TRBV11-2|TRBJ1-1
TGTGCCAGCACCCCCTTCACTGAAGCTTTCTTT
CASTPFTEAFF
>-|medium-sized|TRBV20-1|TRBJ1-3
TGCAGTGCTAGAGGCCCAGGGGCCTACTCTGGAAACACCATATATTTT
CSARGPGAYSGNTIYF
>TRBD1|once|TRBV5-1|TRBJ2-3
TGCGCCAGCAGCCAGGGGGCAGATACGCAGTATTTT
CASSQGADTQYF
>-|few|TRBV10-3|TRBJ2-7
TGTGCCACCTCTGGACAAGCCTACGAGCAGTACTTC
CATSGQAYEQYF
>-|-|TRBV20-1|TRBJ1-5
TGCAGTGCTAGACCCTCGGGAGGGTGGGGCAATCAGCCCCAGCATTTT
CSARPSGGWGNQPQHF
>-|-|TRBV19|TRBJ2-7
TGTGCCAGTTCAGAGAATAGGGTCCCTAGCTACGAGCAGTACTTC
CASSENRVPSYEQYF
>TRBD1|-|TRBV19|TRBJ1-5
TGTGCCAGTAGTATACGGACAGGGGTTCAGCCCCAGCATTTT
CASSIRTGVQPQHF
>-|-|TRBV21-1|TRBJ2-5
TGTGCCAGCAGCAATTCACTAGGGAGGAGGAGGCGGGAGGGCCTAATAGAGACCCAGTACTTC
CASSNSLGRRRREGLIETQYF
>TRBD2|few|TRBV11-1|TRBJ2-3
TGTGCCAGCAGTGAAGGTTCTAGCGGGAGGAGAGAGCAGTATTTT
CASSEGSSGRREQYF
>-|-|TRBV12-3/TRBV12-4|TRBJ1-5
TGTGCCAGCAGTCGAGGGAGCAATCAGCCCCAGCATTTT
CASSRGSNQPQHF
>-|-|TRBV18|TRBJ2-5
TGTGCCAGCTCACGACACGTCAGTCAAGAGACCCAGTACTTC
CASSRHVSQETQYF
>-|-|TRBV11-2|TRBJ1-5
TGTGCCAGCAGCCGAAGGGGGGATAGCAATCAGCCCCAGCATTTT
CASSRRGDSNQPQHF
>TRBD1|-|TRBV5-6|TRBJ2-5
TGTGCCAGCAGCAAACAGGGGCCTCGTGGAACCCAGTACTTC
CASSKQGPRGTQYF
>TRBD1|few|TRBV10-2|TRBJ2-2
TGCGCCAGCAGGGGAGCCGGGACAGCGCTAAAACCGGCGAACACCGGGGAGCTGTTTTTT
CASRGAGTALKPANTGELFF
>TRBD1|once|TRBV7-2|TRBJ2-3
TGTGCCAGCAGCTCCGACAGGGTGGGCACAGATACGCAGTATTTT
CASSSDRVGTDTQYF
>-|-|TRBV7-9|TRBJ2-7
TGTGCCAGCAGCCCTCGGGCCTTATACGAGCAGTACTTC
CASSPRALYEQYF
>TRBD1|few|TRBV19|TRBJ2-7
TGTGCCAGTAGTATAGCGGGACAGAGCTACGAGCAGTACTTC
CASSIAGQSYEQYF
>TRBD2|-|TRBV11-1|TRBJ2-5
TGTGCCAGCAGCCCCCAAGGATTACTAGCGGGGAACCAAGAGACCCAGTACTTC
CASSPQGLLAGNQETQYF
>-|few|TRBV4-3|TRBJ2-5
TGCGCCAGCAGCCAAGATTGGACAACGGATGGGGAGACCCAGTACTTC
CASSQDWTTDGETQYF
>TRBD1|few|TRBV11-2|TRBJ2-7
TGTGCCAGCAACCGCGACAGGGGGAGCCACGAGCAGTACTTC
CASNRDRGSHEQYF
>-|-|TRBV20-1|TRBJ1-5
TGCAGTTCCGCCAAAACCGATAATCAGCCCCAGCATTTT
CSSAKTDNQPQHF
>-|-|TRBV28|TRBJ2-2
TGTGCCAGCAGCCTAATGAACACCGGGGAGCTGTTTTTT
CASSLMNTGELFF
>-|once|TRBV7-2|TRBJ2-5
TGTGCCAGCAGCCCCACTAGAAACCTGAGGACCCAGTACTTC
CASSPTRNLRTQYF
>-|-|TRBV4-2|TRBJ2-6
TGTGCCAGCAGCCAAGATCAGGGTTCTGGGGCCAACGTCCTGACTTTC
CASSQDQGSGANVLTF
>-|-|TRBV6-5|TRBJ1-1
TGTGCCAGCAGTTACCGACGGAGTTCGAACACTGAAGCTTTCTTT
CASSYRRSSNTEAFF
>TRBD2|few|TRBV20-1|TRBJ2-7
TGCAGTGCCCCGCGGACTAGCGGATACGAGCAGTACTTC
CSAPRTSGYEQYF
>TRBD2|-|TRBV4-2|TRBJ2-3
TGTGCCAGCAGCCAAGATCACTTAGCGGGGGCCCGCACAGATACGCAGTATTTT
CASSQDHLAGARTDTQYF
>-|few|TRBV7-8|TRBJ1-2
TGTGCCAGCAGCTTAGTGGTCAGTCTTGAGTCCGGCTACACCTTC
CASSLVVSLESGYTF
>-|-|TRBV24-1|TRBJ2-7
TGTGCCACCAGTGACGGGGGCGAGCAGTACTTC
CATSDGGEQYF
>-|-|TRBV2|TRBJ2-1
TGTGCCAGCAGCCGGTTTTGGACGGACCCAAGCCGGAATGAGCAGTTCTTC
CASSRFWTDPSRNEQFF
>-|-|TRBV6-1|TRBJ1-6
TGTGCCAGCAGTCATAACCTACTCTATAATTCACCCCTCCACTTT
CASSHNLLYNSPLHF
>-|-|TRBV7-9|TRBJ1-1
TGTGCCAGCAGACACTTGGGCGCGGCCGGGCTGAACACTGAAGCTTTCTTT
CASRHLGAAGLNTEAFF
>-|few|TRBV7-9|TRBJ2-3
TGTGCCAGCAGCTTAGGGCTAGACGCAGGACCCACAGATACGCAGTATTTT
CASSLGLDAGPTDTQYF
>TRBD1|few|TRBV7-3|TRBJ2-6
TGTGCCAGCAGCCCGTTTACCGGGACAGGGACTTCTGGGGCCAACGTCCTGACTTTC
CASSPFTGTGTSGANVLTF
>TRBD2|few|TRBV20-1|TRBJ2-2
TGCAGTGCTAGGAAGACTAGCGGGAGGGCCTTGTACTCCGGGGAGCTGTTTTTT
CSARKTSGRALYSGELFF
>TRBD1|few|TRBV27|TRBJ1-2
TGTGCCAGCAGTTTGGTGGGGACAGCTAACTATGGCTACACCTTC
CASSLVGTANYGYTF